One T cell receptor (beta chain) is described in this entry. The antigen is undetermined. Trimming removed 5 bases at V and 4 bases at J, with 12 bases between. This CDR3 has 14 residues. CDR1 is SNHLY and CDR2 is FYNNEI in the germline V gene. This entry comes from a study of CD8 T cells in Susac syndrome. Reverse transcription used roughly 0.5 to 1 ug RNA and random hexamers. The immunoSEQ assay covered 54 Vbeta and 13 Jbeta segments for CDR3. TCRdb called the immunoSEQ multiplex PCR reads again in MiXCR, with one record for every CDR3 protein. The data hold hundreds of thousands of distinct CDR3 sequences, with about 88% observed a single time. TCR beta sequencing covered blood CD8+ and CD4+ T cells. Both CD4+ and CD8+ T cells were negatively isolated, and TEMRA cells underwent FACS enrichment. Study results and caveats: Individuals included in the TCR sequencing and HLA analysis were acknowledged by the study to be relatively few in number.

Sequenced input: CD8+ T cells from PBMCs. This sequence joins TRBV2 and TRBJ2-1; D is unresolved. The receptor was derived from a human donor with multiple sclerosis. Here the CDR3 reads CASSSEDYYNEQFF. CDR3 DNA: TGTGCCAGCAGTTCCGAGGATTATTACAATGAGCAGTTCTTC.